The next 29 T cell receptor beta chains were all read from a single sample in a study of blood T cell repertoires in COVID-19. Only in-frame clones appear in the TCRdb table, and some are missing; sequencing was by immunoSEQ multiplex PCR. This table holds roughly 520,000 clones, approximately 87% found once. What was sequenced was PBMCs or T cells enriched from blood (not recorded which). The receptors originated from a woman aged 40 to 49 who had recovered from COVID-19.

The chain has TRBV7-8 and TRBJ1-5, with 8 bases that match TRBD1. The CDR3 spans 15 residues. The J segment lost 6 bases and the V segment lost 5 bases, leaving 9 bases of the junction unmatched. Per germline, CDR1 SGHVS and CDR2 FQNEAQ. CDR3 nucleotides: TGTGCCAGCAGCGCATACAGGGGGGGTGCTCAGCCCCAGCATTTT. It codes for CASSAYRGGAQPQHF.

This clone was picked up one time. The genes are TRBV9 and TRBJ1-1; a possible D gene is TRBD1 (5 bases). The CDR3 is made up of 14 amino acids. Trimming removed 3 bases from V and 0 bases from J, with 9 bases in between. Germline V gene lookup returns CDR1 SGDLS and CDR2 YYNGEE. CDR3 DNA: TGTGCCAGCAGCGGGGGGGTGATGAACACTGAAGCTTTCTTT. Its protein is CASSGGVMNTEAFF.

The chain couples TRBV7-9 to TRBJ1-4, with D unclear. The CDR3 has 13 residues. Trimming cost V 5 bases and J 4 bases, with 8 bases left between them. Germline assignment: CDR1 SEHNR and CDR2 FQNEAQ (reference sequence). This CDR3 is CASSDSGNEKLFF. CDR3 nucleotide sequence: TGTGCCAGCAGCGACTCCGGTAATGAAAAACTGTTTTTT. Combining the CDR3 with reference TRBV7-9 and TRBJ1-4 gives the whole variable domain DTGVSQNPRHKITKRGQNVTFRCDPISEHNRLYWYRQTLGQGPEFLTYFQNEAQLEKSRLLSDRFSAERPKGSFSTLEIQRTEQGDSAMYLCASSDSGNEKLFFGSGTQLSVL.

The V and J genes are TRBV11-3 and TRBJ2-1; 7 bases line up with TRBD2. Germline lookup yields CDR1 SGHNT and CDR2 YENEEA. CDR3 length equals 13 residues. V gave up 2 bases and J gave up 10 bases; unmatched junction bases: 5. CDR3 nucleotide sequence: TGTGCCAGCAGCTTATTGACTAGCAGGGAGCAGTTCTTC. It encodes CASSLLTSREQFF.

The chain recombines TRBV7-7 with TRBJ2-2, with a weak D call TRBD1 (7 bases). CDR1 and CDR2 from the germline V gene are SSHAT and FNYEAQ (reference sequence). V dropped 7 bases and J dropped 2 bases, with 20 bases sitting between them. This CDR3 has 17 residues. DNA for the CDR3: TGTGCCAGCACCCGGGGGTCGGGGACAGCCAACACCGGGGAGCTGTTTTTT. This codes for CASTRGSGTANTGELFF.

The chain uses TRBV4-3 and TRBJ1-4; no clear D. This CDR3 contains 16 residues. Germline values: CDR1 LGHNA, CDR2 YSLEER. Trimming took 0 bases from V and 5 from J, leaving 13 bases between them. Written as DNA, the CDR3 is TGCGCCAGCAGCCAAGACCCCGCCGGTCTCAATGAAAAACTGTTTTTT. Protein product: CASSQDPAGLNEKLFF.

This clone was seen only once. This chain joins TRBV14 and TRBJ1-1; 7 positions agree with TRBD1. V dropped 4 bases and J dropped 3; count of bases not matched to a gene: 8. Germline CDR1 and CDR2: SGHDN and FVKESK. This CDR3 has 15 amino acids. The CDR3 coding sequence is TGTGCCAGCAGCCCGCTAGGTGACAGGGACACTGAAGCTTTCTTT. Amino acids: CASSPLGDRDTEAFF.

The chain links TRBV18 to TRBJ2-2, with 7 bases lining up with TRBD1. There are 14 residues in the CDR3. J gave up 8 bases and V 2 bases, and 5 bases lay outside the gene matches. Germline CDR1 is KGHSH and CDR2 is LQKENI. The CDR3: CASSPTTGDGELFF. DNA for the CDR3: TGTGCCAGCTCACCAACTACAGGGGATGGGGAGCTGTTTTTT.

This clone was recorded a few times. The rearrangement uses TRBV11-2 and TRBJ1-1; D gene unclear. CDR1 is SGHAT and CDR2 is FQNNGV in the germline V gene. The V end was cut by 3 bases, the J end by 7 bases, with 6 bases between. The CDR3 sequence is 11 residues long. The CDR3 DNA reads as TGTGCCAGCAGCTTTCTCGTTGAAGCTTTCTTT. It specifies CASSFLVEAFF.

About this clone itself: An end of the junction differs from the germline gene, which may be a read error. CDR3 residues: CASSRGQTSSWANVLTF. The DNA of the CDR3 is TGTGCCAGCAGCCGGGGACAGACAAGCTCTTGGGCCAACGTCCTGACTTTC. The chain joins TRBV11-2 to TRBJ2-6, with 7 bases identical to TRBD1. CDR3 length: 17 residues. The germline CDR1 and CDR2 sequences are SGHAT and FQNNGV.

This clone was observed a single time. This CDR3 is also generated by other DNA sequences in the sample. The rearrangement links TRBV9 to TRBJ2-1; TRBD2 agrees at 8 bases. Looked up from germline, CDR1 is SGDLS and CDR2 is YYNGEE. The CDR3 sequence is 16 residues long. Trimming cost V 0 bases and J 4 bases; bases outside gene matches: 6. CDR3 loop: CASSVGGSGVYNEQFF. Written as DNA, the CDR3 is TGTGCCAGCAGCGTAGGCGGTAGCGGGGTTTACAATGAGCAGTTCTTC.

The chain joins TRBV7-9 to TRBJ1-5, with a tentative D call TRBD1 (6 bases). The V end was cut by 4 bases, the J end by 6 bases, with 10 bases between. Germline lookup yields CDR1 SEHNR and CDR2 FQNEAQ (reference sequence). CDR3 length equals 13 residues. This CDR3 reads CASSSGQFQPQHF. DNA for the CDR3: TGTGCCAGCAGCTCGGGACAATTTCAGCCCCAGCATTTT.

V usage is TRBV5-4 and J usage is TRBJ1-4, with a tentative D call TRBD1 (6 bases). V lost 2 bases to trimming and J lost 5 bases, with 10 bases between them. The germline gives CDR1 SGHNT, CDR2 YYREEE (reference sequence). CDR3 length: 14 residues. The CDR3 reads CASSFGQPNEKLFF. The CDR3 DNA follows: TGTGCCAGCAGCTTTGGACAGCCGAATGAAAAACTGTTTTTT.

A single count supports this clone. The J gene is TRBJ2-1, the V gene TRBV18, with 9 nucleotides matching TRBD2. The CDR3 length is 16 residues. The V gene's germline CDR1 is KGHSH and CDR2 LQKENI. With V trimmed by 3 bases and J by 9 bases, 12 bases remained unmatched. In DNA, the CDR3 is TGTGCCAGCTCACCTGTGCTCCAGCGGGAGGCGGGTGAGCAGTTCTTC. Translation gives CASSPVLQREAGEQFF. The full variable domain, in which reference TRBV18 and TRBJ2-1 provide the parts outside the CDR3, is NAGVMQNPRHLVRRRGQEARLRCSPMKGHSHVYWYRQLPEEGLKFMVYLQKENIIDESGMPKERFSAEFPKEGPSILRIQQVVRGDSAAYFCASSPVLQREAGEQFFGPGTRLTVL.

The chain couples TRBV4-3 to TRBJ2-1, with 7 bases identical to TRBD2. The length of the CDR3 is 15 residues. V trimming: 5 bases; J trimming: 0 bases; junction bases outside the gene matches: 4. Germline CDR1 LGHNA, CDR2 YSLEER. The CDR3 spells CASSSGTLSYNEQFF. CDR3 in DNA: TGCGCCAGCAGCAGCGGGACTCTCTCCTACAATGAGCAGTTCTTC.

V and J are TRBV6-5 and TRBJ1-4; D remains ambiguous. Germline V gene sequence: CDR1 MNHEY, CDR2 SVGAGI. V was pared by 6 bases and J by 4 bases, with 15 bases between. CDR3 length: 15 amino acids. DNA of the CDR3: TGTGCCAGCAGCCCCGATCGGAGATTTAATGAAAAACTGTTTTTT. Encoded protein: CASSPDRRFNEKLFF.

The CDR3 nucleotides are TGTGCCATCAGTGAATTAGATGCTAGCGGGAGGGGTCCCGGGGAGCTGTTTTTT. Its protein is CAISELDASGRGPGELFF. V is TRBV10-3 and J is TRBJ2-2; 12 bases map to TRBD2. Trimming at V came to 3 bases and at J to 6 bases, leaving 11 bases not matched to a gene. Germline lookup yields CDR1 ENHRY and CDR2 SYGVKD. This CDR3 comprises 18 residues.

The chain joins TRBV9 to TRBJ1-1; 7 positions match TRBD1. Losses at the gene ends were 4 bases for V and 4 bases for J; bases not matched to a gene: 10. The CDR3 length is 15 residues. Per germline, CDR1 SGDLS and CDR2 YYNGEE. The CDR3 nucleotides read TGTGCCAGCAGCACCCAGACAGGGTCTGTCACTGAAGCTTTCTTT. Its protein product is CASSTQTGSVTEAFF.

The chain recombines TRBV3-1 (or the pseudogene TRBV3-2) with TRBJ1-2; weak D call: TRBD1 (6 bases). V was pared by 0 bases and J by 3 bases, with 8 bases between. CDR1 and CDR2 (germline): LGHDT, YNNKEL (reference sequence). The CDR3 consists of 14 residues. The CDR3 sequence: CASSQETGYYGYTF. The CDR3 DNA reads TGTGCCAGCAGCCAAGAAACAGGGTACTATGGCTACACCTTC.

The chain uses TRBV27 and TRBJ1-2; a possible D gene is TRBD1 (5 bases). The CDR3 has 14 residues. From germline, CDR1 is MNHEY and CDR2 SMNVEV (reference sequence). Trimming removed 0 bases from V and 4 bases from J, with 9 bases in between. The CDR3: CASSLSQGSYGYTF. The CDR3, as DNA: TGTGCCAGCAGTTTATCTCAGGGAAGCTATGGCTACACCTTC.

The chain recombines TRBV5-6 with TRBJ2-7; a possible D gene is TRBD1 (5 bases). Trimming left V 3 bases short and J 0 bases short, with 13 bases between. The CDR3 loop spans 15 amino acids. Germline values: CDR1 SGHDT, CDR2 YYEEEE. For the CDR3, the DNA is TGTGCCAGCAGCTACAGACAGTGGAGCTCCTACGAGCAGTACTTC. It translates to CASSYRQWSSYEQYF. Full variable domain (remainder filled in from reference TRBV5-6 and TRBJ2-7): DAGVTQSPTHLIKTRGQQVTLRCSPKSGHDTVSWYQQALGQGPQFIFQYYEEEERQRGNFPDRFSGHQFPNYSSELNVNALLLGDSALYLCASSYRQWSSYEQYFGPGTRLTVT.

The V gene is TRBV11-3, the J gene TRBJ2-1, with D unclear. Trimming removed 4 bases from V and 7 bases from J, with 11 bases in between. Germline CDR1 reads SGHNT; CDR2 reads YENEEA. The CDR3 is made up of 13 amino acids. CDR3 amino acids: CASSSRVQNEQFF. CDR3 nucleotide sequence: TGTGCCAGCAGCTCGAGAGTCCAAAATGAGCAGTTCTTC.

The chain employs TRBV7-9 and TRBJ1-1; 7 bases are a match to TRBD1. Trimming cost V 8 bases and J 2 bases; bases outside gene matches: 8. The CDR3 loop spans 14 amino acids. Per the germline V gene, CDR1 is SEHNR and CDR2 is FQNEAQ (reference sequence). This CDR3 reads CASLRQGINTEAFF. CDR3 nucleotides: TGTGCCAGCTTACGACAGGGTATAAACACTGAAGCTTTCTTT.

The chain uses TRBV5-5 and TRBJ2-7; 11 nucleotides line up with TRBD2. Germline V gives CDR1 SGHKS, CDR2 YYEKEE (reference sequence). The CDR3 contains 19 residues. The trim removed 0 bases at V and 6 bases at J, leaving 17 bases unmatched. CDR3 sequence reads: CASSLAPTSGSFPRGEQYF. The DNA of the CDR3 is TGTGCCAGCAGCTTGGCTCCTACTAGCGGGAGTTTTCCCAGGGGCGAGCAGTACTTC.

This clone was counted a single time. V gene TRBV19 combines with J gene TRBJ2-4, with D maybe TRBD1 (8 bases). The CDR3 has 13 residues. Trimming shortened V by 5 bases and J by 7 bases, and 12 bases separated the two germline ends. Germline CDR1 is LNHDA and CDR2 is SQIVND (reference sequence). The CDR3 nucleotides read TGTGCCAGTAGTGAACAGGGGGGGAACATTCAGTACTTC. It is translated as CASSEQGGNIQYF.

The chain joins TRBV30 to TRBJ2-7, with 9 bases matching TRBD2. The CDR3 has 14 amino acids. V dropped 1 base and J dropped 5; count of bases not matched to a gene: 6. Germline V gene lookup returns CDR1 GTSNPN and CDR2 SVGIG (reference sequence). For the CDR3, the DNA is TGTGCCTGGAGTGATTTAGCGGGAGTACACGAGCAGTACTTC. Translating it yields CAWSDLAGVHEQYF.

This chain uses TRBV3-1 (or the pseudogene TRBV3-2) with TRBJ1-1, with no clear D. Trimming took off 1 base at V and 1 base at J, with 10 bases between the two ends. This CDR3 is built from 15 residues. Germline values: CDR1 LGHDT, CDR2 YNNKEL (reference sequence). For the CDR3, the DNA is TGTGCCAGCAGCCAAGTTCTCAACGGGAACACTGAAGCTTTCTTT. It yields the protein CASSQVLNGNTEAFF.

The CDR3 DNA follows: TGCGCCAGCAGCTTTGACAGCGCAAACACTGAAGCTTTCTTT. Translation gives CASSFDSANTEAFF. The rearrangement uses TRBV5-1 and TRBJ1-1, with D possibly matching TRBD1 (5 bases). The length of the CDR3 is 14 residues. The germline V gene encodes CDR1 SGHRS and CDR2 YFSETQ. Deletions cut 2 bases from V and 2 bases from J, with 10 bases between.

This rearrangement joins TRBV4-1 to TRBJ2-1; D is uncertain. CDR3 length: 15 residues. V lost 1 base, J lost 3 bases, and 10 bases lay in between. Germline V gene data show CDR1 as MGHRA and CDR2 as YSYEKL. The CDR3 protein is CASSQGRNLYNEQFF. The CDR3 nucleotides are TGCGCCAGCAGCCAAGGCAGGAACCTCTACAATGAGCAGTTCTTC.